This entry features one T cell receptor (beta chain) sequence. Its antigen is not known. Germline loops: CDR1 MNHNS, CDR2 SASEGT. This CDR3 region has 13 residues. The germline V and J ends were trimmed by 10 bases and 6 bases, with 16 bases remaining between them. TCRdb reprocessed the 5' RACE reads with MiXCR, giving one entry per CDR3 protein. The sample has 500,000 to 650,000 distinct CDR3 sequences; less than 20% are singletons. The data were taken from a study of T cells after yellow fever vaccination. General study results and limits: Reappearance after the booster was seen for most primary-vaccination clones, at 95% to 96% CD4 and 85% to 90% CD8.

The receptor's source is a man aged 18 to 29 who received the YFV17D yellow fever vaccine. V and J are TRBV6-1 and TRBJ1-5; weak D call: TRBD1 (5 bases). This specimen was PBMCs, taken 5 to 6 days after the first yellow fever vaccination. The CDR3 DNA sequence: TGTGCCACCGCGGGGGGTCGGGGTCAGCCCCAGCATTTT. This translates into CATAGGRGQPQHF.